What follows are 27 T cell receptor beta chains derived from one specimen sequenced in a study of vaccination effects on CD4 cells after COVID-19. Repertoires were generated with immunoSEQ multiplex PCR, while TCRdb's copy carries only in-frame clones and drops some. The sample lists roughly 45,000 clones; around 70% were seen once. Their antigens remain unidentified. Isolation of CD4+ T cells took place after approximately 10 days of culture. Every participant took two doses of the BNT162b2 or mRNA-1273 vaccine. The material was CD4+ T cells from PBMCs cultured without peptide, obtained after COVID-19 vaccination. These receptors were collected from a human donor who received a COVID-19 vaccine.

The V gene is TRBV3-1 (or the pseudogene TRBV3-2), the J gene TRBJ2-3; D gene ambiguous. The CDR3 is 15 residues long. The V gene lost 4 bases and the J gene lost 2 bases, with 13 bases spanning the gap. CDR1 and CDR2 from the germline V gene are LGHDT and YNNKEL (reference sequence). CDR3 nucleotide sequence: TGTGCCAGCAGCCGTCGTAGCAGCCCCACAGATACGCAGTATTTT. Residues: CASSRRSSPTDTQYF.

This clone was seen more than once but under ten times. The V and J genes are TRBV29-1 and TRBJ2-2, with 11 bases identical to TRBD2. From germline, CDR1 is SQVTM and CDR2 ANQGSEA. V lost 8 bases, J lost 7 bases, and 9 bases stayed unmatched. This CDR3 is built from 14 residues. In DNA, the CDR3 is TGCAGCATCACTAGCGGGGGTTCGTACGGGGAGCTGTTTTTT. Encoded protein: CSITSGGSYGELFF.

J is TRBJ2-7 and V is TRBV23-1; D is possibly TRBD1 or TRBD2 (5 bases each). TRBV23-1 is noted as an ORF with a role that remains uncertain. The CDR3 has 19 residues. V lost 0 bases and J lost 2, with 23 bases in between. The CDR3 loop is CASSQSVRGQIMSPYEQYF. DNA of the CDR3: TGCGCCAGCAGTCAATCCGTGAGGGGCCAAATTATGAGCCCCTACGAGCAGTACTTC.

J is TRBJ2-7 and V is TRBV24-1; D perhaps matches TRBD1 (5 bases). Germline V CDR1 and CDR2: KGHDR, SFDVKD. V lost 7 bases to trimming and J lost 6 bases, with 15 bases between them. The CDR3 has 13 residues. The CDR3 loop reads CATSLDQGSEQYF. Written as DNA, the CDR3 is TGTGCCACCAGCCTCGACCAGGGTTCCGAGCAGTACTTC.

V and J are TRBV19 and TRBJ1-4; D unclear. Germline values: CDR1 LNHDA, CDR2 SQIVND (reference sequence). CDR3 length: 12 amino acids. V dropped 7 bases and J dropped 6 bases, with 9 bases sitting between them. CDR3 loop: CASKRNDEKLFF. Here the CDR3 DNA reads TGTGCCAGTAAGAGGAACGATGAAAAACTGTTTTTT.

CDR3 DNA: TGTGCCAGCTCACCAGGACAGGAACAGACCCAGTACTTC. Residues: CASSPGQEQTQYF. This rearrangement joins TRBV18 to TRBJ2-5, with 7 bases aligning to TRBD1. The CDR3 extends over 13 amino acids. The germline CDR1 and CDR2 sequences are KGHSH and LQKENI. The V segment lost 2 bases and the J segment 6 bases; nucleotides outside the gene matches: 3. Full variable domain (rest looked up from reference TRBV18 and TRBJ2-5): NAGVMQNPRHLVRRRGQEARLRCSPMKGHSHVYWYRQLPEEGLKFMVYLQKENIIDESGMPKERFSAEFPKEGPSILRIQQVVRGDSAAYFCASSPGQEQTQYFGPGTRLLVL.

CDR3 sequence: CASSRDRGFVQPQHF. CDR3 DNA: TGTGCCAGTAGCAGGGACAGGGGGTTTGTTCAGCCCCAGCATTTT. The chain is built from TRBV19 and TRBJ1-5; 11 bases line up with TRBD1. J gave up 6 bases and V 6 bases, and 7 bases lay outside the gene matches. CDR1 is LNHDA and CDR2 is SQIVND in the germline V gene (reference sequence). The CDR3 loop spans 15 amino acids.

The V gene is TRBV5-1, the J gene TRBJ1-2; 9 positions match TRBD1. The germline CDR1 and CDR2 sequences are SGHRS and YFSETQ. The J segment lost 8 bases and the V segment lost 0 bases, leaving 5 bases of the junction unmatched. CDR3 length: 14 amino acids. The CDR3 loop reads CASSLVGQGWGYTF. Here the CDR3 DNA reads TGCGCCAGCAGCTTGGTGGGACAGGGCTGGGGCTACACCTTC. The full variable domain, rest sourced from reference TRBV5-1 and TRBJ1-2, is KAGVTQTPRYLIKTRGQQVTLSCSPISGHRSVSWYQQTPGQGLQFLFEYFSETQRNKGNFPGRFSGRQFSNSRSEMNVSTLELGDSALYLCASSLVGQGWGYTFGSGTRLTVV.

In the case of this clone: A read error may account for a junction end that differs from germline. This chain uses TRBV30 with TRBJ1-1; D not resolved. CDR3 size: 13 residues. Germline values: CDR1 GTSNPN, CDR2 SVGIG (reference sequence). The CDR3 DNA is TGTGCCTGGAGTGTTATGTCCCCACTGGCCCCAGCCTTT. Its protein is CAWSVMSPLAPAF. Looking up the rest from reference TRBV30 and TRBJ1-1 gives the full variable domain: SQTIHQWPATLVQPVGSPLSLECTVEGTSNPNLYWYRQAAGRGLQLLFYSVGIGQISSEVPQNLSASRPQDRQFILSSKKLLLSDSGFYLCAWSVMSPLAPAFGQGTRLTVV.

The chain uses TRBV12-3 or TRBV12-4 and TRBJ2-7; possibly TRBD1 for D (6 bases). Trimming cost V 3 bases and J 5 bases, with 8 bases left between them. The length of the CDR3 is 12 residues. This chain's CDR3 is CASSFRGNEQYF. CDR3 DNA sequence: TGTGCCAGCAGTTTCAGGGGCAACGAGCAGTACTTC.

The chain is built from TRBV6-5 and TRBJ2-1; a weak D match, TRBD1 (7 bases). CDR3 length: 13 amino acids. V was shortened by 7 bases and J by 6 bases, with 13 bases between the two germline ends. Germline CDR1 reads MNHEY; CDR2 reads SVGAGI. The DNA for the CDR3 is TGTGCCAGCAAGGAGGGACAGTCCAATGAGCAGTTCTTC. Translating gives CASKEGQSNEQFF.

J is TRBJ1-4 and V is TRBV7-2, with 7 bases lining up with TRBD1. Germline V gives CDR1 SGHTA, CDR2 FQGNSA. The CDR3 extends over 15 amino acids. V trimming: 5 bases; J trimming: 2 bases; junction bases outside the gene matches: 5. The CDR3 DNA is TGTGCCAGCAGCCCCGACAGGGCGACTAATGAAAAACTGTTTTTT. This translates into CASSPDRATNEKLFF.

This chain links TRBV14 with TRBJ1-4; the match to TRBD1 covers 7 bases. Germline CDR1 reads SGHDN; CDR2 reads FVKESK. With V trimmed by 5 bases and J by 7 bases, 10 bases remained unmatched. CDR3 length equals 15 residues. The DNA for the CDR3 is TGTGCCAGCAGCGCCCAGGGGGTGATCGGTGAAAAACTGTTTTTT. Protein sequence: CASSAQGVIGEKLFF.

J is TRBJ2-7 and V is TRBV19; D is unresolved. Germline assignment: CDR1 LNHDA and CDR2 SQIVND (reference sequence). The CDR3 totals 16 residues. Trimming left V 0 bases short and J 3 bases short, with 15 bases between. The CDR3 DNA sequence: TGTGCCAGTAGTATAGAAGGGTGGGCGGTCGGCTACGAGCAGTACTTC. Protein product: CASSIEGWAVGYEQYF.

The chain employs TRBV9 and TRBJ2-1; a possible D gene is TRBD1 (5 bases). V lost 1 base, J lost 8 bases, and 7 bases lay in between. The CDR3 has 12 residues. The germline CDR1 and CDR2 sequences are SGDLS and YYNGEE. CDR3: CASSVQGHEQFF. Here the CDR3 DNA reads TGTGCCAGCAGCGTACAGGGCCATGAGCAGTTCTTC.

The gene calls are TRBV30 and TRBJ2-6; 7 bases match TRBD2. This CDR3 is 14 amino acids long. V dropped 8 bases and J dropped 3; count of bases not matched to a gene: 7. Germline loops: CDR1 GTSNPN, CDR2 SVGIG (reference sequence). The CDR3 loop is CARLRGSGANVLTF. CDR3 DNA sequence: TGTGCCCGCCTGCGGGGGAGTGGGGCCAACGTCCTGACTTTC.

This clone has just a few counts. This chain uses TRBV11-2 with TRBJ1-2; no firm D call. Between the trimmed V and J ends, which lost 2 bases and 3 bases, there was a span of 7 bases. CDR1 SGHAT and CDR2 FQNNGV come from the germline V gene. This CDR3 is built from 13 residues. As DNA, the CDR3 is TGTGCCAGCAGCTTATCAGAAGACTATGGCTACACCTTC. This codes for CASSLSEDYGYTF.

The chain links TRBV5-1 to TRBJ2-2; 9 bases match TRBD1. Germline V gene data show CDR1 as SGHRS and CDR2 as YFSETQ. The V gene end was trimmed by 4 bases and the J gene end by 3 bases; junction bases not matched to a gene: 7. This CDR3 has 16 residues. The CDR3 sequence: CASSPRQGVDTGELFF. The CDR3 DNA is TGCGCCAGCAGCCCCCGACAGGGGGTAGACACCGGGGAGCTGTTTTTT.

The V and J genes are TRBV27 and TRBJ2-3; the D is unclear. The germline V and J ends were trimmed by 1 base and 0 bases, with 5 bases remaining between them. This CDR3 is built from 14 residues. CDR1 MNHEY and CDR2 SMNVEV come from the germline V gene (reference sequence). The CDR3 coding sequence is TGTGCCAGCAGTTTATACCCAAGCACAGATACGCAGTATTTT. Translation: CASSLYPSTDTQYF.

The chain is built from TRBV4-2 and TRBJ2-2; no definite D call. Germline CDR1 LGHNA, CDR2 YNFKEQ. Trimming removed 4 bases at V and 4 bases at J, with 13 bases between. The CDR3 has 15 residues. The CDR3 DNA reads TGTGCCAGCAGCCCCCCCGGCAGGTCCACCGGGGAGCTGTTTTTT. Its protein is CASSPPGRSTGELFF.

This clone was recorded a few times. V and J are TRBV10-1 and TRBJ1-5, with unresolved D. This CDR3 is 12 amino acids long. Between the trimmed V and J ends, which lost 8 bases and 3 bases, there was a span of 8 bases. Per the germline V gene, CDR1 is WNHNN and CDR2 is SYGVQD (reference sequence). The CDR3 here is CASSAVNQPQHF. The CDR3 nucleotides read TGCGCCAGCTCGGCAGTCAATCAGCCCCAGCATTTT.

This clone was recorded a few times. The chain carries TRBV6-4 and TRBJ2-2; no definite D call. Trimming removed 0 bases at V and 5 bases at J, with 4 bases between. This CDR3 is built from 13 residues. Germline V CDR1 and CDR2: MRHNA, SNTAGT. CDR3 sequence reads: CASSDSTTGELFF. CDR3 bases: TGTGCCAGCAGTGACTCGACAACCGGGGAGCTGTTTTTT.

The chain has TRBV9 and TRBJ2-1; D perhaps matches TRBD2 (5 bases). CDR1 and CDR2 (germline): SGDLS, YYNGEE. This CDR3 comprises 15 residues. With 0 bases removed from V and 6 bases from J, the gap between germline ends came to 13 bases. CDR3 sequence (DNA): TGTGCCAGCAGCGTAGAGAGCGGCCAGGCCAATGAGCAGTTCTTC. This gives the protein CASSVESGQANEQFF.

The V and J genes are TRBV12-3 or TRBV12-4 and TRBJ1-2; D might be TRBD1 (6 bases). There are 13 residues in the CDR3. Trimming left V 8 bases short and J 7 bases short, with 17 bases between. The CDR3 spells CASGPGHRTGYTF. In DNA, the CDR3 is TGTGCCAGCGGTCCGGGACACCGCACTGGCTACACCTTC.

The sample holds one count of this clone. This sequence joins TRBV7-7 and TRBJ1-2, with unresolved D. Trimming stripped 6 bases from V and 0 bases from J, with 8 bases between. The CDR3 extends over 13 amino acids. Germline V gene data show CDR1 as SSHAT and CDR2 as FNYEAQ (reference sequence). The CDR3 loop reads CASRFPANYGYTF. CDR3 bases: TGTGCCAGCAGATTTCCGGCTAACTATGGCTACACCTTC.

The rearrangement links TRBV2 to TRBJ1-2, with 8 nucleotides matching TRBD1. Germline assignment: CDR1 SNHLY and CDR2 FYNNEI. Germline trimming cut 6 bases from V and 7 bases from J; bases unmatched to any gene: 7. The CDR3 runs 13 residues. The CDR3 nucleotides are TGTGCCAGCAGCGACGGACAGGGCTCTGGCTACACCTTC. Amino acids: CASSDGQGSGYTF.

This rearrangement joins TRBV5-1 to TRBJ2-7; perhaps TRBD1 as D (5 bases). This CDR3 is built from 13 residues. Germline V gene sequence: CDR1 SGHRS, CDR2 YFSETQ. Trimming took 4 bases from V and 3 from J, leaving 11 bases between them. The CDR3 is CASSPQDGYEQYF. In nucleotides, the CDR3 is TGCGCCAGCAGCCCACAGGACGGCTACGAGCAGTACTTC. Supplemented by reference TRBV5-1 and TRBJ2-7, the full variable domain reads KAGVTQTPRYLIKTRGQQVTLSCSPISGHRSVSWYQQTPGQGLQFLFEYFSETQRNKGNFPGRFSGRQFSNSRSEMNVSTLELGDSALYLCASSPQDGYEQYFGPGTRLTVT.